This is a list of T cell receptor beta chains from one sample in a study of cytomegalovirus exposure and HLA in healthy donors. Assay used: immunoSEQ multiplex PCR; TCRdb lists only in-frame clones, some missing. The sample consists of about 160,000 clones, approximately 80% of them appearing once. The sample taken for sequencing was PBMCs. The source of these receptors is a male donor in good health and CMV-seronegative. Each CDR3 is given with its conserved first and last residue. The order of the fields is V gene, J gene, clone size, D gene, CDR3 protein, CDR3 DNA. A D gene is named only where the DNA matches it firmly. Expanded clones get a size class; other rows say once, few or many, or leave the size out.

>TRBV7-8|TRBJ1-3|-|TRBD1
CASRPPKQGQGLNTIYF
TGTGCCAGCAGGCCCCCTAAACAGGGACAGGGGCTAAACACCATATATTTT
>TRBV10-3|TRBJ2-3|-|TRBD2
CAIGGGTSFTVTQYF
TGTGCCATCGGGGGGGGGACTAGCTTTACAGTCACGCAGTATTTT
>TRBV6-5|TRBJ2-5|-|TRBD2
CASSYSLAGRTQYF
TGTGCCAGCAGTTACTCACTAGCGGGGCGCACCCAGTACTTC
>TRBV7-2|TRBJ2-2|-|TRBD2
CASRSSGRLNTGELFF
TGTGCCAGCAGGTCCAGCGGGAGGTTGAACACCGGGGAGCTGTTTTTT
>TRBV7-6|TRBJ2-2|-|-
CASSGLAVNTGELFF
TGTGCCAGCAGCGGGTTAGCGGTGAACACCGGGGAGCTGTTTTTT
>TRBV27|TRBJ1-2|-|TRBD1
CASSISGTGGWRSGYTF
TGTGCCAGCAGTATATCCGGGACAGGGGGCTGGAGGAGTGGCTACACCTTC
>TRBV30|TRBJ2-7|-|-
CAWTGPRGEQYF
TGTGCCTGGACGGGGCCGCGGGGCGAGCAGTACTTC
>TRBV19|TRBJ2-1|few|-
CASSIGYSSLGLPVDEQFF
TGTGCCAGTAGTATAGGCTACTCATCCCTGGGGCTACCCGTAGATGAGCAGTTCTTC
>TRBV11-2|TRBJ2-3|-|TRBD2
CASSSTSGTDTQYF
TGTGCCAGCAGTTCGACTAGCGGCACAGATACGCAGTATTTT
>TRBV5-1|TRBJ2-5|-|-
CASSLGAAQETQYF
TGCGCCAGCAGCTTGGGGGCAGCCCAAGAGACCCAGTACTTC
>TRBV6-5|TRBJ2-5|-|TRBD1
CASRRQGRETQYF
TGTGCCAGCAGAAGACAGGGCCGGGAGACCCAGTACTTC
>TRBV10-1|TRBJ2-4|once|-
CASSKGTKNIQYF
TGCGCCAGCAGTAAGGGGACAAAAAACATTCAGTACTTC
>TRBV6-1|TRBJ2-1|few|-
CASSEYLVVRGSYNEQFF
TGTGCCAGCAGTGAATACCTTGTGGTGAGGGGGTCCTACAATGAGCAGTTCTTC
>TRBV5-6|TRBJ1-1|-|TRBD1
CASSGQGLKGLTEAFF
TGTGCCAGCAGCGGACAGGGGCTCAAAGGGCTCACTGAAGCTTTCTTT
>TRBV19|TRBJ2-3|-|TRBD2
CASSSSGRSTDTQYF
TGTGCCAGTAGTTCTAGCGGGAGATCGACAGATACGCAGTATTTT
>TRBV7-9|TRBJ2-2|-|-
CASSLPPLGRAPGELFF
TGTGCCAGCAGTTTGCCGCCCCTGGGCAGGGCCCCCGGGGAGCTGTTTTTT
>TRBV7-2|TRBJ2-5|once|-
CASSLATGTQYF
TGTGCCAGCAGCTTAGCGACGGGGACCCAGTACTTC
>TRBV18|TRBJ2-7|-|-
CASSPYPQGMSYEQYF
TGTGCCAGCTCACCATATCCTCAGGGGATGTCCTACGAGCAGTACTTC
>TRBV27|TRBJ1-2|-|-
CASSFGGYGYPF
TGTGCCAGCAGTTTCGGAGGCTATGGCTACCCCTTC
>TRBV7-9|TRBJ2-4|-|-
CASSLELDSTLAKNIQYF
TGTGCCAGCAGCTTAGAGTTGGACAGTACGCTAGCCAAAAACATTCAGTACTTC
>TRBV7-6|TRBJ1-6|-|-
CASSLEGGNSPLHF
TGTGCCAGCAGCTTAGAGGGCGGGAATTCACCCCTCCACTTT
>TRBV7-9|TRBJ2-1|-|-
CASSPFGSNEQFF
TGTGCCAGCAGCCCCTTTGGGAGCAATGAGCAGTTCTTC
>TRBV7-2|TRBJ2-2|-|-
CADLRAGELFF
TGTGCCGATTTGAGGGCCGGGGAGCTGTTTTTT
>TRBV9|TRBJ2-1|-|-
CASSYVGGYNEQFF
TGTGCCAGCAGCTACGTCGGGGGTTACAATGAGCAGTTCTTC
>TRBV28|TRBJ2-6|-|TRBD1
CASSSVTGRSGANVLTF
TGTGCCAGCAGTTCGGTGACAGGGCGCTCTGGGGCCAACGTCCTGACTTTC
>TRBV4-2|TRBJ1-5|-|TRBD1
CASSRDRVGNQPQHF
TGTGCCAGCAGCCGTGACAGGGTTGGCAATCAGCCCCAGCATTTT